The T cell receptor beta chain described here comes from a study of technical replicates of blood from a handful of donors (dated by TCRdb to between 2016 and 2019). The junction shows trimming of 2 bases on V and 6 bases on J, and the gene matches do not reach 4 bases of it. CDR3 length: 14 amino acids, cysteine to phenylalanine. Of all the DNA, just the CDR3 is kept, 42 bases in frame from base 1. From the germline V gene, CDR1 is MNHEY and CDR2 is SVGAGI. Library preparation was by the immunoSEQ multiplex PCR assay. TCRdb mirrors the immuneACCESS table, restricted to in-frame sequences. Some clones are absent from its copies; in checked studies, under half trace to an unresolved V gene, and the reason for the others is unknown. This sample is represented by roughly 80,000 clones; about 91% of them were singletons. Clones ranked in the top ten supply roughly 0.38% of the sample. On this clone: Its specific antigen is unknown. Nothing much larger sits one base from this clone, and base qualities are not available.

Recombination linked TRBV6-5 to TRBJ2-7; 10 nucleotides in the junction match TRBD2. The sample comprised T cells isolated from PBMCs. The origin of this receptor is a human donor in good health. The CDR3 reads CASSYGTSAGEQYF. The nucleotides are TGTGCCAGCAGTTACGGGACTAGCGCAGGCGAGCAGTACTTC.